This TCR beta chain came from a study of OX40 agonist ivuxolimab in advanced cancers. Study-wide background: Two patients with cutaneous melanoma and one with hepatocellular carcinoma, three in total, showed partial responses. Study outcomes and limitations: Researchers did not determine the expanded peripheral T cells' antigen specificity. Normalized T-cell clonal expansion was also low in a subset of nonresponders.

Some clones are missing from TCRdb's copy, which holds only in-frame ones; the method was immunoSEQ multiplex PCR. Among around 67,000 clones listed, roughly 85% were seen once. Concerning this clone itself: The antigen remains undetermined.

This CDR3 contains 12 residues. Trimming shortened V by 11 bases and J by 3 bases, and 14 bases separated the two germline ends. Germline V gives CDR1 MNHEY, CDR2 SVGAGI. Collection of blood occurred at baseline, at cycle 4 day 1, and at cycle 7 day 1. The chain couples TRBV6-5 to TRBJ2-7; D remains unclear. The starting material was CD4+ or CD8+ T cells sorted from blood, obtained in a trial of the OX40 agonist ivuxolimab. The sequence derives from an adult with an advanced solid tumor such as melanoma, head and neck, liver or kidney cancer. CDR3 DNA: TGTGCCGGGTCCCCGGCCGTCTACGAGCAGTACTTC. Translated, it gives CAGSPAVYEQYF.